These 7 T cell receptor beta chains share one sample of origin, sequenced in a study of T cell responses to AZD1222 COVID-19 vaccine. The protocol was immunoSEQ multiplex PCR, while the TCRdb copy is restricted to in-frame clones and leaves out a portion. In the table there are 150,000 or so clones, roughly 92% of which are singletons. The sequencing used peripheral blood, collected on day 0 of AZD1222 vaccination. The receptors originated from an adult in good health.

The chain combines TRBV6-5 with TRBJ2-7; D may correspond to TRBD1 or TRBD2 (7 bases each). Looked up from germline, CDR1 is MNHEY and CDR2 is SVGAGI. V was shortened by 7 bases and J by 5 bases, with 18 bases between the two germline ends. This CDR3 has 14 amino acids. In DNA form, the CDR3 reads TGTGCCAGCAACAAAGCAGGGGGGGGCCACGAGCAGTACTTC. It translates to CASNKAGGGHEQYF.

This CDR3 reads CASLRAGANIQYF. In DNA form, the CDR3 reads TGTGCCAGCCTTCGAGCGGGAGCCAACATTCAGTACTTC. The rearrangement links TRBV19 to TRBJ2-4; 8 bases are a match to TRBD2. Germline values: CDR1 LNHDA, CDR2 SQIVND (reference sequence). The junction had 8 bases not matched to a gene; V was cut back by 9 bases and J by 7 bases. The CDR3 covers 13 residues.

Note on this clone: The same CDR3 can be traced to other DNA sequences in this sample. This chain uses TRBV30 with TRBJ2-3; D remains ambiguous. CDR1 GTSNPN and CDR2 SVGIG come from the germline V gene (reference sequence). Trimming took 0 bases from V and 2 from J, leaving 3 bases between them. The CDR3 consists of 12 residues. The DNA of the CDR3 is TGTGCCTGGAGTGTAACCACAGATACGCAGTATTTT. As protein: CAWSVTTDTQYF.

The V and J genes are TRBV11-3 and TRBJ2-1, with a weak D call TRBD2 (5 bases). Germline values: CDR1 SGHNT, CDR2 YENEEA. CDR3 size: 14 residues. Trimming cost V 1 base and J 3 bases, with 7 bases left between them. This chain's CDR3 is CASSLAGDYNEQFF. DNA of the CDR3: TGTGCCAGCAGCTTAGCCGGGGACTACAATGAGCAGTTCTTC.

The rearrangement joins TRBV5-6 to TRBJ1-1, with D possibly TRBD1 on 6 matching bases. Germline CDR1 and CDR2: SGHDT and YYEEEE. The CDR3 has 14 residues. V dropped 0 bases and J dropped 5 bases, with 11 bases sitting between them. CDR3 nucleotides: TGTGCCAGCAGCTTGGGTTGGGGGCTGACTGAAGCTTTCTTT. Translation: CASSLGWGLTEAFF. The full variable domain, in which reference TRBV5-6 and TRBJ1-1 provide the parts outside the CDR3, is DAGVTQSPTHLIKTRGQQVTLRCSPKSGHDTVSWYQQALGQGPQFIFQYYEEEERQRGNFPDRFSGHQFPNYSSELNVNALLLGDSALYLCASSLGWGLTEAFFGQGTRLTVV.

For the CDR3, the DNA is TGTGCCAGCAGCCAAGACGCGGGGGCGGGAAACACCATATATTTT. Its protein is CASSQDAGAGNTIYF. The chain has TRBV3-1 (or the pseudogene TRBV3-2) and TRBJ1-3; D is possibly TRBD1 (6 bases). CDR3 length equals 15 residues. Germline V CDR1 and CDR2: LGHDT, YNNKEL (reference sequence). The V end was cut by 0 bases, the J end by 4 bases, with 10 bases between.

This sequence joins TRBV19 and TRBJ2-1; 10 bases fit TRBD2. The CDR3 loop spans 13 amino acids. Germline lookup yields CDR1 LNHDA and CDR2 SQIVND (reference sequence). V gave up 5 bases and J gave up 12 bases; unmatched junction bases: 7. The DNA for the CDR3 is TGTGCCAGTAGTTACACTAGCGGGATAGCGCAGTTCTTC. As protein: CASSYTSGIAQFF.